What follows is one T cell receptor (beta chain) and its context. This clonotype was seen more than once but under ten times. The clone's antigen remains unknown. Base qualities are not at hand, and no much larger clone is one base apart. The source of the sample is a study of response to subunit inactivated influenza vaccine (dated by TCRdb to between 2018 and 2020). In the study overall: Deep quantitative profiling of the T cell receptor repertoire was used in the study to follow responses to a trivalent subunit inactivated influenza vaccine. General study outcomes and caveats: The authors suggested that each seasonal influenza vaccination may recruit only a limited number of new T cells.

The method was RT-PCR. Instrument on record: Illumina HiSeq 2500. The raw public reads went through TCRdb reprocessing: fastp at Q25, MiXCR clone calling, in-frame beta chains kept. One record per CDR3 amino acid sequence lists the most common genes and DNA. For this sample the table gives about 620,000 distinct CDR3 sequences, of which approximately 12% were detected only once. The ten largest clones add up to about 10% of the sample. At the junction V is shortened by 7 bases and J by 7 bases, with 14 bases in between. The CDR3 contains 14 residues, cysteine and phenylalanine counted. The kept DNA is CDR3 alone, 42 bases in frame from the first base. From the germline V gene (reference sequence), CDR1 is LNHDA and CDR2 is SQIVND.

The input for sequencing was PBMCs from blood, taken on the day of vaccination. The chain uses TRBV19 and TRBJ1-6; TRBD1 might be the D gene, on 6 matching bases. This TCR was recovered from a man aged 50 to 59 who received an inactivated influenza vaccine. Donor details come from another sample of the same person, matched by shared clones. The bases are TGTGCCAGTAAAGAGACAGGAGGAAATTCACCCCTCCACTTT. It is translated as CASKETGGNSPLHF. Where the CDR3 stops, the reference TRBV19 and TRBJ1-6 genes take over; the full variable domain is DGGITQSPKYLFRKEGQNVTLSCEQNLNHDAMYWYRQDPGQGLRLIYYSQIVNDFQKGDIAEGYSVSREKKESFPLTVTSAQKNPTAFYLCASKETGGNSPLHFGNGTRLTVT.